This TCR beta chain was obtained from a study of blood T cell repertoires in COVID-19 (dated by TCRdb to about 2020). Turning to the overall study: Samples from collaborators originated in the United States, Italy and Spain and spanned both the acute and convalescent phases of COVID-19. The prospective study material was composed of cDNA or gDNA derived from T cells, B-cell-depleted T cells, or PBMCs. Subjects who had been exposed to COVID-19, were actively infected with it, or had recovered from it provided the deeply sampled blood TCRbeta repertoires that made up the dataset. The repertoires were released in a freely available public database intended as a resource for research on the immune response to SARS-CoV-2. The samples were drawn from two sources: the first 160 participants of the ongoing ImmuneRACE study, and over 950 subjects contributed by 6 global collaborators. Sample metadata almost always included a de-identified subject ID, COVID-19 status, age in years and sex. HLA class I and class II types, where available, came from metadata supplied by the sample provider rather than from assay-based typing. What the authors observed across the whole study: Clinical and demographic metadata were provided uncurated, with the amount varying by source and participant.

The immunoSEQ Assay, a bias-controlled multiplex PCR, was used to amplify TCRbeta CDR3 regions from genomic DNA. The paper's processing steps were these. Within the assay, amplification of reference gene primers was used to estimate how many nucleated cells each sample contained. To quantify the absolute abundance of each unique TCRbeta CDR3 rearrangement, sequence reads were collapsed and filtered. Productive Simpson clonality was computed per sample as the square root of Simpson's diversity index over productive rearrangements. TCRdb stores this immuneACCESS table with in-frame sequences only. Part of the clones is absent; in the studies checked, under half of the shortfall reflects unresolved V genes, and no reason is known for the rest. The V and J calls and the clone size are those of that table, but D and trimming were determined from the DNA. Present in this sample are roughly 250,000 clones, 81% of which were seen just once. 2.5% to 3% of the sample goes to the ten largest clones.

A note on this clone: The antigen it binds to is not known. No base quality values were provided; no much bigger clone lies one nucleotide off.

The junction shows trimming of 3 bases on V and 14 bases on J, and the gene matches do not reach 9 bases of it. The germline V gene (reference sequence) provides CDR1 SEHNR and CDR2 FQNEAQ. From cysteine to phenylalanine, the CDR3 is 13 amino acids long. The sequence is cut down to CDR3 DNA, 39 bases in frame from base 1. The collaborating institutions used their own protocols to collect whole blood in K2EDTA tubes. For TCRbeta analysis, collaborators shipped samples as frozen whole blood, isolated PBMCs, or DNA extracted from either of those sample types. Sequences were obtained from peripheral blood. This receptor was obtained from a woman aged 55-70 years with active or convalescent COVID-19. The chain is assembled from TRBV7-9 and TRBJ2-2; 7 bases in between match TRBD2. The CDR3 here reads CASSFEAGVPLFF. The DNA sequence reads TGTGCCAGCAGCTTTGAGGCGGGGGTGCCACTGTTTTTT. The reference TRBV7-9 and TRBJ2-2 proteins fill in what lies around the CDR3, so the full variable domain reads DTGVSQNPRHKITKRGQNVTFRCDPISEHNRLYWYRQTLGQGPEFLTYFQNEAQLEKSRLLSDRFSAERPKGSFSTLEIQRTEQGDSAMYLCASSFEAGVPLFFGEGSRLTVL.